This T cell receptor beta chain was sequenced during a study of CD8 T cells in ankylosing spondylitis. TCRdb reprocessed the 5' RACE reads via MiXCR and lists one record per CDR3 protein. The sample contains 35,000 to 40,000 distinct CDR3 sequences, approximately 15% of which appear only once. In germline, CDR1 is KGHSH, CDR2 LQKENI. The CDR3 sequence is 17 residues long. The V segment lost 4 bases and the J segment 0 bases; nucleotides outside the gene matches: 7. This chain connects TRBV18 to TRBJ2-2; 8 positions match TRBD1. Material for sequencing was blood. This receptor was obtained from a male donor with ankylosing spondylitis or in good health (not recorded which). CDR3 sequence: CASSLGQGLANTGELFF. CDR3 nucleotides: TGTGCCAGCTCACTTGGACAGGGACTCGCGAACACCGGGGAGCTGTTTTTT.